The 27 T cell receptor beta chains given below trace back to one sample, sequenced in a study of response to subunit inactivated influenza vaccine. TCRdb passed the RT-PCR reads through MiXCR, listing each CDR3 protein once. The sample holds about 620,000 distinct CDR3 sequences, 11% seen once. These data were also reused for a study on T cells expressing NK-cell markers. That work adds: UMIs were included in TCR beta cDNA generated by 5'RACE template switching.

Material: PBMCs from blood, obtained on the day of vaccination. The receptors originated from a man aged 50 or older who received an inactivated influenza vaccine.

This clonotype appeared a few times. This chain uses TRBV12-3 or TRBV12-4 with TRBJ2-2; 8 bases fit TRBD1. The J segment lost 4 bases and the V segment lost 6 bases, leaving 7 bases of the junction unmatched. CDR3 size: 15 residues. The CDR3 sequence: CASSLTGVGTGELFF. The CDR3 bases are TGTGCCAGCAGCCTGACAGGGGTAGGCACCGGGGAGCTGTTTTTT.

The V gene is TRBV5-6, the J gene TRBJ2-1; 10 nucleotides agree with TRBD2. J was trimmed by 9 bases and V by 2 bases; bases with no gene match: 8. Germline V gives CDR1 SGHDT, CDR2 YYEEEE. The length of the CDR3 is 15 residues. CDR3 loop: CASSLAGGPSREQFF. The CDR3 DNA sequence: TGTGCCAGCAGCTTAGCGGGGGGGCCGTCGCGTGAGCAGTTCTTC.

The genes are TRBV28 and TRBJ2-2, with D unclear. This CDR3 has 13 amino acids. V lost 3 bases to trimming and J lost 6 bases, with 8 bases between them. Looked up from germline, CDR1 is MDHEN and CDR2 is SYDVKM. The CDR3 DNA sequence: TGTGCCAGCAGTTTCGGATTTGCCGGGGAGCTGTTTTTT. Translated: CASSFGFAGELFF.

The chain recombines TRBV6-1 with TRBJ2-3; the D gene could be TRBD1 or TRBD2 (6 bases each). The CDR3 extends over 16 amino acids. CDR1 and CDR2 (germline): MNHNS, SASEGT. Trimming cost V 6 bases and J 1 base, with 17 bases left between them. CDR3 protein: CASRGLGGPGTDTQYF. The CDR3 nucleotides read TGTGCCAGCAGGGGGCTCGGGGGCCCGGGCACAGATACGCAGTATTTT.

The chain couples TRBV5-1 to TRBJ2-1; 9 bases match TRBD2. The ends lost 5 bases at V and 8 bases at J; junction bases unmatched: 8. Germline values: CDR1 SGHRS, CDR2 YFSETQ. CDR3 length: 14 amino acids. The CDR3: CASSLTVAGDEQFF. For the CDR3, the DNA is TGCGCCAGCAGTCTCACCGTAGCGGGAGATGAGCAGTTCTTC.

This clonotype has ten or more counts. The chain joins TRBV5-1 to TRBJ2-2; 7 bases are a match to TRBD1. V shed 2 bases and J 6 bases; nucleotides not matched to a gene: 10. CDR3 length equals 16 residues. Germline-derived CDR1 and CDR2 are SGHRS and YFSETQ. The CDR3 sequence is CASSLYLIGTAGELFF. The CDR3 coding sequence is TGCGCCAGCAGCTTATACTTAATCGGGACAGCCGGGGAGCTGTTTTTT.

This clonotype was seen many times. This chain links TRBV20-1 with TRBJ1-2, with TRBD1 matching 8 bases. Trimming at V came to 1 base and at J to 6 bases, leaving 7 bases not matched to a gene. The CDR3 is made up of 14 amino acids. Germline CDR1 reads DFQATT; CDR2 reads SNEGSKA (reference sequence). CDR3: CSARADRVRNGYTF. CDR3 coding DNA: TGCAGTGCTAGAGCGGACAGGGTACGCAATGGCTACACCTTC.

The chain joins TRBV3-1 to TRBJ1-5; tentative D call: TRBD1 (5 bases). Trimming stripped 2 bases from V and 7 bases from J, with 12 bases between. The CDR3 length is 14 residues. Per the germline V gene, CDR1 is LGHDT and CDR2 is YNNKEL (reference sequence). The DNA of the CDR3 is TGTGCCAGCAGCCAACTCCAGGGTGGACAGCCCCAGCATTTT. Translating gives CASSQLQGGQPQHF. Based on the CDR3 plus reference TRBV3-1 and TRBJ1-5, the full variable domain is DTAVSQTPKYLVTQMGNDKSIKCEQNLGHDTMYWYKQDSKKFLKIMFSYNNKELIINETVPNRFSPKSPDKAHLNLHINSLELGDSAVYFCASSQLQGGQPQHFGDGTRLSIL.

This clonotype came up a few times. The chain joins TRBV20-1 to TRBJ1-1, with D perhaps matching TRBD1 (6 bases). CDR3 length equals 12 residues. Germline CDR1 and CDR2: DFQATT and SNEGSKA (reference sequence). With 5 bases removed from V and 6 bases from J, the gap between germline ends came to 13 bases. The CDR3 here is CSAAQGGAEAFF. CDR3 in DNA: TGCAGTGCTGCACAGGGAGGAGCTGAAGCTTTCTTT.

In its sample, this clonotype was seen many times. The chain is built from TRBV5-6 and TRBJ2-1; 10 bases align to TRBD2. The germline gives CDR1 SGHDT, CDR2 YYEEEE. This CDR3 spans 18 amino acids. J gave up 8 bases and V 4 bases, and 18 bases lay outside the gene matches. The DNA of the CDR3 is TGTGCCAGCAGCCCGAGTTGGAAAAGCGGGGGGGCCGTGGATGAGCAGTTCTTC. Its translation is CASSPSWKSGGAVDEQFF.

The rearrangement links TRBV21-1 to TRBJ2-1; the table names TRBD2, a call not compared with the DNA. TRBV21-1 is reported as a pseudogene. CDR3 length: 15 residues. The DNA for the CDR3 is TGTGCCAGCACAGAAGGGGGACTTCAATACAATGAGCAGTTCTTC. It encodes CASTEGGLQYNEQFF.

CDR3 loop: CASRNGAGGRTDTQYF. Written as DNA, the CDR3 is TGTGCCAGCAGAAATGGGGCGGGAGGTCGCACAGATACGCAGTATTTT. The chain combines TRBV7-2 with TRBJ2-3, with 8 bases lining up with TRBD2. CDR1 SGHTA and CDR2 FQGNSA come from the germline V gene. V was clipped by 6 bases and J by 1 base; unmatched bases: 9. This CDR3 region has 16 residues.

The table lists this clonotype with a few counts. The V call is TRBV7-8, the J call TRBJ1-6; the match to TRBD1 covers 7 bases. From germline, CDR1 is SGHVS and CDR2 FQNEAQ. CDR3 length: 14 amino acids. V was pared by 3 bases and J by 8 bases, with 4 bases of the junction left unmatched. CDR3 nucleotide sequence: TGTGCCAGCAGCTTCCGGGACAGATATTCACCCCTCCACTTT. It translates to CASSFRDRYSPLHF. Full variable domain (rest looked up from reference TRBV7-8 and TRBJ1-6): GAGVSQSPRYKVAKRGQDVALRCDPISGHVSLFWYQQALGQGPEFLTYFQNEAQLDKSGLPSDRFFAERPEGSVSTLKIQRTQQEDSAVYLCASSFRDRYSPLHFGNGTRLTVT.

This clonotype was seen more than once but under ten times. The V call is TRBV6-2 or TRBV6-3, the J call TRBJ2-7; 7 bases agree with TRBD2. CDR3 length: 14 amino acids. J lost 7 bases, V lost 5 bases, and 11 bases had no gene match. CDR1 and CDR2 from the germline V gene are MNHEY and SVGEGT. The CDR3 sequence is CASSPLGGRMEQYF. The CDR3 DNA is TGTGCCAGCAGTCCCCTGGGCGGGAGAATGGAGCAGTACTTC.

CDR3 sequence: CASSPPGRKADTQYF. The CDR3 DNA sequence: TGTGCCAGCTCCCCCCCAGGGAGAAAAGCAGATACGCAGTATTTT. The V call is TRBV18, the J call TRBJ2-3; D is possibly TRBD1 or TRBD2 (5 bases each). Germline CDR1 KGHSH, CDR2 LQKENI. V was clipped by 6 bases and J by 4 bases, with 17 bases between them. The length of the CDR3 is 15 residues.

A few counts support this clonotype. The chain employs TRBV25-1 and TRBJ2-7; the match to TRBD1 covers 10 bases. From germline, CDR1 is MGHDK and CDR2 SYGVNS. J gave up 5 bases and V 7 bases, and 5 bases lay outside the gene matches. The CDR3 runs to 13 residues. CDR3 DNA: TGTGCCAGCAAGGGACAGGGGACCCACGAGCAGTACTTC. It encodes CASKGQGTHEQYF.

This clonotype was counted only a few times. The CDR3 spells CASSLGQGRFQPQHF. The CDR3 nucleotides are TGTGCCAGCAGTTTAGGTCAGGGCCGGTTTCAGCCCCAGCATTTT. This chain connects TRBV12-3 or TRBV12-4 to TRBJ1-5, with a possible D match to TRBD1 (5 bases). Trimming removed 1 base from V and 6 bases from J, with 13 bases in between. The CDR3 spans 15 residues.

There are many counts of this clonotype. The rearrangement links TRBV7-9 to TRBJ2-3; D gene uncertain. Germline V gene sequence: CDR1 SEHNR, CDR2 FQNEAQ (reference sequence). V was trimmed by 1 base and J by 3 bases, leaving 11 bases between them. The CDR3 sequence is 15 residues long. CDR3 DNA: TGTGCCAGCAGCTTAGATCTATCAGAAACAGATACGCAGTATTTT. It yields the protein CASSLDLSETDTQYF.

CDR3 in amino acids: CASSQDSEGGYTF. CDR3 coding DNA: TGCGCCAGCAGCCAGGACAGCGAGGGGGGCTACACCTTC. The chain has TRBV5-1 and TRBJ1-2; D is possibly TRBD1 (6 bases). With 4 bases removed from V and 8 bases from J, the gap between germline ends came to 15 bases. Germline CDR1 SGHRS, CDR2 YFSETQ. There are 13 residues in the CDR3.

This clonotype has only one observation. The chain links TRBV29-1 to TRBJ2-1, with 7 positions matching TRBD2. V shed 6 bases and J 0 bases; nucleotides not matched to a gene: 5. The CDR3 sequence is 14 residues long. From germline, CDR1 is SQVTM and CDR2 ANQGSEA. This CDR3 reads CSVGSGNSYNEQFF. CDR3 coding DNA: TGCAGCGTGGGGAGCGGGAACTCCTACAATGAGCAGTTCTTC.

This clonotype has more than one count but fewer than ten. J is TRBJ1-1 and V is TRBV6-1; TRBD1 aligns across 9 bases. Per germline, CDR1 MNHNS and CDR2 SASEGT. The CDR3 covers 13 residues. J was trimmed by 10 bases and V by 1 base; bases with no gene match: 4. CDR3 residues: CASSEETGGSAFF. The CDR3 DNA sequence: TGTGCCAGCAGTGAAGAGACAGGGGGGTCAGCTTTCTTT.

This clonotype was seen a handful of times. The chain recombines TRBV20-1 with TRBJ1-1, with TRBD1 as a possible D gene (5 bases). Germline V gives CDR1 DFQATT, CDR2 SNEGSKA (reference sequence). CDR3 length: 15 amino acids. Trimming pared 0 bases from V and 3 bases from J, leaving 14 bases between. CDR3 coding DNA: TGCAGTGCTAGAGAGGGGGGGACCTGGGACACTGAAGCTTTCTTT. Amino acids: CSAREGGTWDTEAFF.

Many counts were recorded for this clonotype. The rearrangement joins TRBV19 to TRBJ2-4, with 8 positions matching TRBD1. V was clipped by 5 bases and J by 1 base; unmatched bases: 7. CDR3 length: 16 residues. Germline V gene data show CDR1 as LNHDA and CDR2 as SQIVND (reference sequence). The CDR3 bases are TGTGCCAGTAGTTCGTGGACAGGGTTGGCCAAAAACATTCAGTACTTC. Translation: CASSSWTGLAKNIQYF.

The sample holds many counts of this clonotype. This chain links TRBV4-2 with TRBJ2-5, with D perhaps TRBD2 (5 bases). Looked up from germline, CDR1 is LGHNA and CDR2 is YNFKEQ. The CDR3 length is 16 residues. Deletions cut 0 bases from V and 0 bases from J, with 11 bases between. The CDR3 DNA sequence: TGTGCCAGCAGCCAAGATGGGTCGGGGTACCAAGAGACCCAGTACTTC. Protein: CASSQDGSGYQETQYF.

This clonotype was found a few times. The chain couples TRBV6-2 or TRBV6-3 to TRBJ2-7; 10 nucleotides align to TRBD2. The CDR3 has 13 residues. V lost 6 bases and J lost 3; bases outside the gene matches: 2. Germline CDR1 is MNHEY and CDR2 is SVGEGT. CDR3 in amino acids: CASRLAGNYEQYF. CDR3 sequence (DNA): TGTGCCAGCAGACTAGCGGGAAACTACGAGCAGTACTTC.

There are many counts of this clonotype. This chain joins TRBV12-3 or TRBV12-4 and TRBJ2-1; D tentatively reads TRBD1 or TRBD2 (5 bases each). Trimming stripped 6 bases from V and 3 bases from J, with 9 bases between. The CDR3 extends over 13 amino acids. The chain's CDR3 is CASSRDRYNEQFF. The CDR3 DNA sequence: TGTGCCAGCAGCCGGGACCGCTACAATGAGCAGTTCTTC.

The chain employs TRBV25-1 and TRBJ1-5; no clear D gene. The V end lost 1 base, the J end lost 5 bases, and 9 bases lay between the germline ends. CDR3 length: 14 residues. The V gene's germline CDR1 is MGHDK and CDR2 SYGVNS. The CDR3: CASSEFYSYQPQHF. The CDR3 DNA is TGTGCCAGCAGTGAATTTTACAGCTATCAGCCCCAGCATTTT.